What follows describes a single T cell receptor beta chain. The antigen is undetermined. Amplification used 60 Vbeta primers and 13 Jbeta primers. Authors' analysis steps: A later analysis counted approximately 80 million unique TCR beta chains, around 10 million shared. TCRdb's copy holds only in-frame clones and misses some; the assay was immunoSEQ multiplex PCR. V, J and clone size derive from that table, while D and trimming were established from the DNA sequence. The data hold 160,000 or so clones, with roughly 85% observed a single time. The junction had 7 bases not matched to a gene; V was cut back by 0 bases and J by 0 bases. Germline CDR1 and CDR2: LGHNT and FRNRAP. The CDR3 runs to 17 residues. These data originate in a study of cytomegalovirus exposure and HLA in healthy donors. Overall study context: The Caucasian-associated ancestry cluster held roughly 80% of 350 to 450 genotyped donors. Findings of the study overall: Later work found most CMV-associated TCR beta chains apparently HLA-restricted.

This clonotype was sampled from a middle-aged woman in good health and CMV-seronegative. This chain connects TRBV12-5 to TRBJ1-1; 7 nucleotides line up with TRBD1. Specimen: PBMCs. The CDR3 spells CASGLVLGTAMNTEAFF. Here the CDR3 DNA reads TGTGCTAGTGGTTTGGTACTAGGGACAGCTATGAACACTGAAGCTTTCTTT.